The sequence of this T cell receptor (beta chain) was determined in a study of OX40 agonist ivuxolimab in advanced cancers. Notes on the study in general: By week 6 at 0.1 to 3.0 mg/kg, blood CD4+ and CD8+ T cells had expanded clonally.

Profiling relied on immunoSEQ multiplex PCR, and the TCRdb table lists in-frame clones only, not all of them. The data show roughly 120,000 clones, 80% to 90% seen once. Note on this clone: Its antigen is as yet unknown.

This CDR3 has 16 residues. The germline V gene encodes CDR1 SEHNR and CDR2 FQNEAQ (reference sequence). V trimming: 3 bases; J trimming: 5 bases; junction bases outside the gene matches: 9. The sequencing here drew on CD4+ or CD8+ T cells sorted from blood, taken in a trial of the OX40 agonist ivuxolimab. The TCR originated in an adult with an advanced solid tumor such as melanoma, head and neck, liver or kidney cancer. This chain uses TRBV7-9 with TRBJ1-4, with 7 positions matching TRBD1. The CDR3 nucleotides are TGTGCCAGCAGCTTGACGCCGGGACAGCTAAATGAAAAACTGTTTTTT. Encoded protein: CASSLTPGQLNEKLFF.